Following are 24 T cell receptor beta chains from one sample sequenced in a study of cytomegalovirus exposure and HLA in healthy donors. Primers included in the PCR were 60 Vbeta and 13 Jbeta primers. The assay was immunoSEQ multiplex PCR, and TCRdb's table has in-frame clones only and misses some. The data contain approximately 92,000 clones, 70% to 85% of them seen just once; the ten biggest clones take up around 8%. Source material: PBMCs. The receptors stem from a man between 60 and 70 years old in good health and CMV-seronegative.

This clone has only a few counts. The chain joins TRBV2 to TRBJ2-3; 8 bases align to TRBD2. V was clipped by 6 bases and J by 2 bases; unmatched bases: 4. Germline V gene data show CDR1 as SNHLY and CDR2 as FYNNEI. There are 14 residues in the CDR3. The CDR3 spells CASRASGHTDTQYF. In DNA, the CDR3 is TGTGCCAGCAGGGCTAGCGGGCACACAGATACGCAGTATTTT.

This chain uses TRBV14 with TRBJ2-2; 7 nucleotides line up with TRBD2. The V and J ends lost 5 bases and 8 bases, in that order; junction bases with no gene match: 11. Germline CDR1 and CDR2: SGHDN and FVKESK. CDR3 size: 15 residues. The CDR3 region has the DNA TGTGCCAGCAGCGCCCTAGCGGTCGCGGGAGGGGAGCTGTTTTTT. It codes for CASSALAVAGGELFF.

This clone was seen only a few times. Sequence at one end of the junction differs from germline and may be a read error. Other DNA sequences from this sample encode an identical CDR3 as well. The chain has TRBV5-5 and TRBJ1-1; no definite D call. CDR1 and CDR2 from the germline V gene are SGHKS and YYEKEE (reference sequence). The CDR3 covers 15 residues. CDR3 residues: CASSQYPPRRTGAFF. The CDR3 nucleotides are TGCGCCAGCAGCCAGTACCCGCCCCGCAGGACGGGGGCTTTCTTT.

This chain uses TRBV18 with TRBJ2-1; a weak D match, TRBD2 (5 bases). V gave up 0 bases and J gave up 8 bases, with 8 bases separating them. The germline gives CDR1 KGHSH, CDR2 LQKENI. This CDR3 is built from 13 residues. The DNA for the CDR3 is TGTGCCAGCTCACCACCGCTAGCCGATGAGCAGTTCTTC. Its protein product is CASSPPLADEQFF.

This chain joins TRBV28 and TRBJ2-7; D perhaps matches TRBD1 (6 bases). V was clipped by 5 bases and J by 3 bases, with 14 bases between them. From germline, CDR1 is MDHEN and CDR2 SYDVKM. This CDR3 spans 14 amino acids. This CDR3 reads CASSAPGAHYEQYF. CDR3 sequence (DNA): TGTGCCAGCAGTGCCCCAGGGGCCCACTACGAGCAGTACTTC.

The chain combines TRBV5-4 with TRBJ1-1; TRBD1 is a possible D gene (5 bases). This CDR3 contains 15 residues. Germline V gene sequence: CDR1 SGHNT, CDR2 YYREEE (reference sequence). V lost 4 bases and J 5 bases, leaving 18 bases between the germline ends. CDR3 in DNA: TGTGCCAGCAGCCCTACTACAGGAATGGGAACTGAAGCTTTCTTT. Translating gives CASSPTTGMGTEAFF.

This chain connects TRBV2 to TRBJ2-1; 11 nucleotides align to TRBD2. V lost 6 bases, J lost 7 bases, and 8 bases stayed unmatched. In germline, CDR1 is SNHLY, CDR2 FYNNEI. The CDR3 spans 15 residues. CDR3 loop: CASSRLAGPANEQFF. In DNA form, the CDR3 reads TGTGCCAGCAGCAGACTAGCGGGACCCGCGAATGAGCAGTTCTTC.

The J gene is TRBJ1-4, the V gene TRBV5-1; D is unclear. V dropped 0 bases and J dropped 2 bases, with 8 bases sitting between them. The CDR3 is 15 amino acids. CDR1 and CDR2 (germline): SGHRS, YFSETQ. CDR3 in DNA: TGCGCCAGCAGCTTGGCGTCCTCGACTAATGAAAAACTGTTTTTT. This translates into CASSLASSTNEKLFF.

CDR3 bases: TGCAGCGTCGGAGAAAGGACAGGGGGTGGCTACACCTTC. Protein product: CSVGERTGGGYTF. This rearrangement joins TRBV29-1 to TRBJ1-2; 10 positions match TRBD1. Germline loops: CDR1 SQVTM, CDR2 ANQGSEA. V was pared by 6 bases and J by 7 bases, with 8 bases of the junction left unmatched. The CDR3 consists of 13 residues.

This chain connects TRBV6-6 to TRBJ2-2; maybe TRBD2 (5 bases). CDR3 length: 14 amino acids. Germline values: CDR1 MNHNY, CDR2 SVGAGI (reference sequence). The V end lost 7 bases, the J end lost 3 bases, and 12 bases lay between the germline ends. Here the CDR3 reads CASKGGGDTGELFF. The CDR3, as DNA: TGTGCCAGCAAGGGTGGAGGAGACACCGGGGAGCTGTTTTTT.

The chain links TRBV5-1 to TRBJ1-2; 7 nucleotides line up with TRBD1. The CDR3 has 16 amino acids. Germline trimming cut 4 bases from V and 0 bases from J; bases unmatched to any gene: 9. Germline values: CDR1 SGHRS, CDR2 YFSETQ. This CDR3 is CASSESQGSTNYGYTF. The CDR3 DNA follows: TGCGCCAGCAGCGAATCACAGGGGTCCACTAACTATGGCTACACCTTC.

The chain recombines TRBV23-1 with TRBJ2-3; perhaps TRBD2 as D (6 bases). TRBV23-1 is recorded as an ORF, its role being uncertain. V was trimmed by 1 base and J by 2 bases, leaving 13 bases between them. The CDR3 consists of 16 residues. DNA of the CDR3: TGCGCCAGCAGTCAATGTCTCTTAGCGGACACAGATACGCAGTATTTT. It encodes CASSQCLLADTDTQYF.

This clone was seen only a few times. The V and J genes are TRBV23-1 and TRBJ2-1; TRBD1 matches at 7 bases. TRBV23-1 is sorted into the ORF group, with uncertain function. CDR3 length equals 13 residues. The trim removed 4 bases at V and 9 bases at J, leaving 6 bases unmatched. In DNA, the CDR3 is TGCGCCAGCAGTCGACAGGGCGAGGCTGAGCAGTTCTTC. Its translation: CASSRQGEAEQFF.

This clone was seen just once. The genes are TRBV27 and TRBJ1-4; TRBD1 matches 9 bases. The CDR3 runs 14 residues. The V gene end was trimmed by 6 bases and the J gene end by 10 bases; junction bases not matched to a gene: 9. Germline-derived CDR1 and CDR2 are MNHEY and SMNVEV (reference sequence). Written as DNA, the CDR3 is TGTGCCAGCAGCGAACAGGGGGCGGCTGGAAAACTGTTTTTT. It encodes CASSEQGAAGKLFF.

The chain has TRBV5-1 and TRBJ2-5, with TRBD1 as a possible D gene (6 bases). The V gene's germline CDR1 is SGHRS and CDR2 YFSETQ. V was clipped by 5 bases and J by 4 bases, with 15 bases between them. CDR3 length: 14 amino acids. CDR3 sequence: CASRESPGAETQYF. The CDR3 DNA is TGCGCCAGCAGAGAAAGCCCAGGGGCAGAGACCCAGTACTTC.

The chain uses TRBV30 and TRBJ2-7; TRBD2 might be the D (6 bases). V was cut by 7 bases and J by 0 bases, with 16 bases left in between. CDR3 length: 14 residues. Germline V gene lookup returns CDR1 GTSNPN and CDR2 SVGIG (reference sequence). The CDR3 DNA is TGTGCCTCCCCCCCCTACGGGGGCTCCTACGAGCAGTACTTC. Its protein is CASPPYGGSYEQYF.

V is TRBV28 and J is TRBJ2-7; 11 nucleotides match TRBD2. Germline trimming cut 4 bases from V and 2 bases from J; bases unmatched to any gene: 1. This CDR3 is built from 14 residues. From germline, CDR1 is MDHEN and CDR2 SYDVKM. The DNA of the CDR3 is TGTGCCAGCAGTTCACTAGCGGGAGCCTACGAGCAGTACTTC. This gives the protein CASSSLAGAYEQYF.

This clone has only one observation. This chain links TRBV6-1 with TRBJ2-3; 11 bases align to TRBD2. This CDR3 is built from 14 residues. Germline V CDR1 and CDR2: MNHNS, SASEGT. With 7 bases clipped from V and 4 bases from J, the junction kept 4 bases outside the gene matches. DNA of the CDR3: TGTGCCAGCACTACTAGCGGGAGCCCAGATACGCAGTATTTT. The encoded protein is CASTTSGSPDTQYF.

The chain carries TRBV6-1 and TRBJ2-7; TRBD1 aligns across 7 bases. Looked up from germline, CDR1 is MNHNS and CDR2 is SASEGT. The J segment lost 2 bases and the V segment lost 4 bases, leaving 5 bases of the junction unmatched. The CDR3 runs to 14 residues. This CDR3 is CASSVQGTPYEQYF. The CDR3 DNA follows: TGTGCCAGCAGTGTACAGGGGACCCCCTACGAGCAGTACTTC.

CDR3: CASSPPSSGANVLTF. Written as DNA, the CDR3 is TGTGCCAGCTCACCACCCTCCTCTGGGGCCAACGTCCTGACTTTC. The V gene is TRBV18, the J gene TRBJ2-6; no definite D call. Trimming removed 0 bases from V and 0 bases from J, with 3 bases in between. The CDR3 consists of 15 residues. CDR1 is KGHSH, CDR2 LQKENI, per germline.

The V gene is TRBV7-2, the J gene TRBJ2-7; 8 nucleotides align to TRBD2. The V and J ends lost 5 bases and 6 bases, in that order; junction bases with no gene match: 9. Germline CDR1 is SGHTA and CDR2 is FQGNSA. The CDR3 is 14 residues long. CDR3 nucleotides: TGTGCCAGCAGCCCGGGACTAGTCCCGGCCGAGCAGTACTTC. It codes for CASSPGLVPAEQYF.

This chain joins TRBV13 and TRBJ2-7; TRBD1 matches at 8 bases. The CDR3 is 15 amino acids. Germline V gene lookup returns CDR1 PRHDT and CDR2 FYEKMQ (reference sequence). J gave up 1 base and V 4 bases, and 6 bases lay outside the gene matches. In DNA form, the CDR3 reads TGTGCCAGCAGCTCCTTAAGGACAGGGTCCTACGAGCAGTACTTC. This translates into CASSSLRTGSYEQYF.

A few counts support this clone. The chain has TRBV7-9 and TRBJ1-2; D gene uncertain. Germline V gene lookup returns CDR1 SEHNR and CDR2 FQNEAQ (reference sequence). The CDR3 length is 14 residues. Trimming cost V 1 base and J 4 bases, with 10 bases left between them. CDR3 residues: CASSLGSQSYGYTF. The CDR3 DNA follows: TGTGCCAGCAGCTTAGGGTCACAGAGCTATGGCTACACCTTC.

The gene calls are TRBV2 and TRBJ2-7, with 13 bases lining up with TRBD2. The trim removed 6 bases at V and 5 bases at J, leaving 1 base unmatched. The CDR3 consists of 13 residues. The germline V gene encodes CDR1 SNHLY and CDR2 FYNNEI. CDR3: CASRGTSGNEQYF. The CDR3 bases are TGTGCCAGCAGGGGGACTAGCGGGAACGAGCAGTACTTC.